This TCR beta chain was sequenced for a study of T cells in Graves' hyperthyroidism and ophthalmopathy. Germline CDR1 DFQATT, CDR2 SNEGSKA (reference sequence). The CDR3 consists of 11 residues. From RNA transcripts, TCR beta CDR3 regions were amplified. RT-PCR in the first round (using the HTBI primer set) targeted the TCR CDR3. TCRdb re-called the multiplex PCR reads with MiXCR, one entry per CDR3 protein. Of hundreds of thousands of distinct CDR3 sequences listed, around 13% are singletons. The sample holds many counts of this clonotype. This chain connects TRBV20-1 to TRBJ2-3; D unclear. This sequence originates from a woman between 40 and 55 years old with Graves' ophthalmopathy. The sample comprised blood. CDR3 loop: CRGNKGDTQYF. CDR3 bases: TGCAGGGGAAACAAGGGAGATACGCAGTATTTT.